This TCR beta chain is from a study of neurological immune-mediated disorders. Study-level points and caveats: The highest TCR clonal expansion occurred in HTLV-1-associated myelopathy; multiple sclerosis fell below healthy controls. Subjects shared no identical expanded-clone CDR3 amino acid sequences, suggesting private TCR-beta repertoires in all groups.

Germline loops: CDR1 SEHNR, CDR2 FQNEAQ (reference sequence). The V and J ends lost 1 base and 2 bases respectively, with 12 bases between them. The CDR3 has 16 residues. The time point was: longitudinal time-point 2. The making of cDNA relied on 5'RACE with 10-nucleotide random UMIs. TCRdb re-called the 5' RACE reads through MiXCR, storing one row per CDR3 protein. The data contain about 66,000 distinct CDR3 sequences, 8.5% to 10% of them singletons. In its sample, this clonotype was seen many times. Its antigen is not known. Sample: PBMCs. The chain uses TRBV7-9 and TRBJ1-5, with D possibly being TRBD1 (5 bases). The origin of this receptor is a man under 40 in good health. The chain's CDR3 is CASSLGLGTGNQPQHF. The CDR3 DNA reads TGTGCCAGCAGCTTAGGGCTGGGGACGGGCAATCAGCCCCAGCATTTT.